This T cell receptor beta chain was captured by sequencing in a study of cytomegalovirus exposure and HLA in healthy donors. In regard to this clone: Antigen specificity is unknown.

Germline assignment: CDR1 WNHNN and CDR2 SYGVQD (reference sequence). CDR3 size: 15 residues. Trimming at V came to 6 bases and at J to 6 bases, leaving 12 bases not matched to a gene. Findings and limits, study-wide: In a later analysis, a genetic analysis reported fewer productive-TCR N-insertions in an Asian-associated ancestry cluster than the cohort average.

Use of 60 Vbeta and 13 Jbeta primers characterized the PCR. TCRdb's table, derived via immunoSEQ multiplex PCR, lists solely in-frame clones and lacks some. The sample records about 94,000 clones, 50% to 80% being singletons. The chain joins TRBV10-1 to TRBJ2-7; 9 bases align to TRBD1. The sequence came from a man younger than 40 in good health and CMV-seronegative. The sample taken for sequencing was PBMCs. The CDR3 sequence is CASSQTGTGHSEQYF. The CDR3 nucleotides are TGCGCCAGCAGCCAGACCGGGACAGGGCATTCCGAGCAGTACTTC.